Each of the 5 T cell receptor beta chains below was sequenced from the same sample in a study of T cells in Graves' hyperthyroidism and ophthalmopathy. RNA transcripts were the template for amplifying TCR beta CDR3 regions. HTBI primers were used for first-round RT-PCR of the TCR CDR3. From the multiplex PCR reads, TCRdb called clonotypes with MiXCR, one entry per CDR3 protein. The sample has about 740,000 distinct CDR3 sequences, 14% seen once. Sequencing was carried out using blood. These receptors were collected from a woman under 30 with Graves' hyperthyroidism.

In this sample, this clonotype turned up many times. The rearrangement joins TRBV20-1 to TRBJ2-7, with 9 bases matching TRBD2. CDR3 length equals 14 residues. V lost 5 bases to trimming and J lost 6 bases; unmatched junction nucleotides: 11. CDR1 is DFQATT, CDR2 SNEGSKA, per germline (reference sequence). CDR3 in DNA: TGCAGTGCTCGGGATGCGGGGGGGCGATTCGAGCAGTACTTC. This encodes CSARDAGGRFEQYF.

This clonotype occurred many times. The chain carries TRBV28 and TRBJ1-2, with a weak D call TRBD1 (6 bases). The V gene's germline CDR1 is MDHEN and CDR2 SYDVKM. V shed 2 bases and J shed 4 bases, with 11 bases lying between them. The CDR3 runs 14 residues. CDR3 in amino acids: CASSLDRTIYGYTF. DNA for the CDR3: TGTGCCAGCAGTTTAGACAGGACAATCTATGGCTACACCTTC.

In its sample, this clonotype was seen a few times. The chain combines TRBV7-9 with TRBJ2-3; D perhaps matches TRBD2 (6 bases). Germline loops: CDR1 SEHNR, CDR2 FQNEAQ (reference sequence). This CDR3 has 15 residues. V was clipped by 2 bases and J by 4 bases, with 13 bases between them. The CDR3 here is CASSLLSGVPDTQYF. The CDR3 nucleotides read TGTGCCAGCAGCTTACTATCGGGAGTTCCAGATACGCAGTATTTT.

The chain has TRBV30 and TRBJ2-3; D call uncertain. There are 15 residues in the CDR3. CDR1 and CDR2 (germline): GTSNPN, SVGIG (reference sequence). V lost 3 bases to trimming and J lost 2 bases, with 15 bases between them. CDR3 amino acids: CAWSYKARYTDTQYF. The DNA for the CDR3 is TGTGCCTGGAGCTACAAAGCTCGGTACACAGATACGCAGTATTTT. The whole variable domain, remainder taken from reference TRBV30 and TRBJ2-3, is SQTIHQWPATLVQPVGSPLSLECTVEGTSNPNLYWYRQAAGRGLQLLFYSVGIGQISSEVPQNLSASRPQDRQFILSSKKLLLSDSGFYLCAWSYKARYTDTQYFGPGTRLTVL.

This clonotype has ten or more counts. The chain uses TRBV5-1 and TRBJ1-2, with 8 bases matching TRBD1. Germline lookup yields CDR1 SGHRS and CDR2 YFSETQ. CDR3 length: 15 amino acids. Trimming cost V 7 bases and J 5 bases; bases outside gene matches: 13. This CDR3 is CASRDQGALAYGYTF. In DNA, the CDR3 is TGCGCCAGCCGAGACCAGGGGGCTTTAGCGTATGGCTACACCTTC.